The 26 T cell receptor beta chains listed next were all sequenced from one sample in a study of T cell responses to AZD1222 COVID-19 vaccine. Sequencing used immunoSEQ multiplex PCR; TCRdb keeps in-frame clones, though not all of them. The repertoire includes some 70,000 clones, 80% of them detected once, and more than 13% sits in the top ten. Material: peripheral blood, obtained 28 days after the second AZD1222 dose. The receptors shown here come from an adult who received the AZD1222 COVID-19 vaccine.

This chain connects TRBV4-1 to TRBJ1-2; 7 bases agree with TRBD1. Trimming took 3 bases from V and 5 from J; bases not matched to a gene: 12. In germline, CDR1 is MGHRA, CDR2 YSYEKL. The CDR3 extends over 16 amino acids. The CDR3 here is CASSQASGQDGYGYTF. The CDR3 bases are TGCGCCAGCAGCCAGGCCTCCGGACAGGATGGGTATGGCTACACCTTC.

The chain employs TRBV5-5 and TRBJ1-2; a weak D match, TRBD1 (6 bases). Trimming removed 4 bases at V and 4 bases at J, with 11 bases between. The germline V gene encodes CDR1 SGHKS and CDR2 YYEKEE (reference sequence). There are 13 residues in the CDR3. The CDR3 region is CASSPDSSYGYTF. As DNA, the CDR3 is TGTGCCAGCAGCCCGGACAGCTCCTATGGCTACACCTTC. Looking up the rest from reference TRBV5-5 and TRBJ1-2 gives the full variable domain: DAGVTQSPTHLIKTRGQQVTLRCSPISGHKSVSWYQQVLGQGPQFIFQYYEKEERGRGNFPDRFSARQFPNYSSELNVNALLLGDSALYLCASSPDSSYGYTFGSGTRLTVV.

The genes are TRBV5-1 and TRBJ2-3, with 9 nucleotides matching TRBD1. The CDR3 loop spans 14 amino acids. V shed 4 bases, J shed 4 bases, and the junction held 4 bases outside the gene matches. Looked up from germline, CDR1 is SGHRS and CDR2 is YFSETQ. The CDR3: CASSTGQGPDTQYF. DNA of the CDR3: TGCGCCAGCAGCACGGGACAGGGACCAGATACGCAGTATTTT.

This chain joins TRBV4-3 and TRBJ1-1, with 9 bases lining up with TRBD1. The CDR3 totals 15 residues. Germline lookup yields CDR1 LGHNA and CDR2 YSLEER. Trimming cost V 2 bases and J 6 bases; bases outside gene matches: 7. In DNA form, the CDR3 reads TGCGCCAGCAGCCAAACGGACAGGGGAAACGCTGAAGCTTTCTTT. Translating gives CASSQTDRGNAEAFF.

The rearrangement joins TRBV11-2 to TRBJ2-7, with TRBD2 matching over 8 bases. V dropped 3 bases and J dropped 0; count of bases not matched to a gene: 4. Germline CDR1 SGHAT, CDR2 FQNNGV. The CDR3 runs 15 residues. DNA of the CDR3: TGTGCCAGCAGCTTTACCGGGACTAGCTCCTACGAGCAGTACTTC. It encodes CASSFTGTSSYEQYF.

V and J are TRBV12-3 or TRBV12-4 and TRBJ1-4; unclear D gene. V lost 3 bases and J 4 bases, leaving 6 bases between the germline ends. The CDR3 spans 13 residues. CDR3 sequence (DNA): TGTGCCAGCAGTTTGTCCAGTAATGAAAAACTGTTTTTT. Its translation is CASSLSSNEKLFF.

The chain employs TRBV7-3 and TRBJ2-1, with D possibly being TRBD2 (6 bases). The CDR3 consists of 14 residues. CDR1 and CDR2 (germline): SGHTA, FQGTGA. V lost 0 bases and J 6 bases, leaving 9 bases between the germline ends. The CDR3 sequence is CASSLTGLGNEQFF. The CDR3 DNA sequence: TGTGCCAGCAGCTTAACGGGACTGGGCAATGAGCAGTTCTTC. Drawing the rest from reference TRBV7-3 and TRBJ2-1, the complete variable domain is GAGVSQTPSNKVTEKGKYVELRCDPISGHTALYWYRQSLGQGPEFLIYFQGTGAADDSGLPNDRFFAVRPEGSVSTLKIQRTERGDSAVYLCASSLTGLGNEQFFGPGTRLTVL.

This clone was seen a handful of times. This chain links TRBV6-5 with TRBJ2-7; a possible D gene is TRBD2 (6 bases). The V gene's germline CDR1 is MNHEY and CDR2 SVGAGI. This CDR3 region has 12 residues. The V end lost 5 bases, the J end lost 6 bases, and 11 bases lay between the germline ends. Here the CDR3 reads CASSRDLTEQYF. Written as DNA, the CDR3 is TGTGCCAGCAGTAGGGACTTAACCGAGCAGTACTTC.

The chain combines TRBV5-8 with TRBJ2-3; 10 bases match TRBD1. J gave up 7 bases and V 0 bases, and 5 bases lay outside the gene matches. From germline, CDR1 is SGHTS and CDR2 YDEGEE. The CDR3 consists of 15 residues. The CDR3 loop is CASSLGQGAPYTQYF. For the CDR3, the DNA is TGTGCCAGCAGCTTGGGACAGGGGGCACCCTATACGCAGTATTTT.

V and J are TRBV19 and TRBJ2-1, with TRBD2 matching 13 bases. The CDR3 loop spans 17 amino acids. With V trimmed by 4 bases and J by 6 bases, 9 bases remained unmatched. Germline-derived CDR1 and CDR2 are LNHDA and SQIVND (reference sequence). CDR3 amino acids: CASSKSRTSGGANEQFF. CDR3 nucleotides: TGTGCCAGTAGTAAGTCGCGAACTAGCGGGGGGGCCAATGAGCAGTTCTTC.

The V call is TRBV28, the J call TRBJ2-3; D is unclear. There are 12 residues in the CDR3. Per the germline V gene, CDR1 is MDHEN and CDR2 is SYDVKM. V dropped 5 bases and J dropped 11 bases, with 14 bases sitting between them. The CDR3 loop reads CASSPPGRQQYF. The CDR3 DNA reads TGTGCCAGCAGTCCCCCGGGTCGACAGCAGTATTTT.

The chain recombines TRBV5-1 with TRBJ2-4, with TRBD2 as a possible D gene (5 bases). The V gene lost 1 base and the J gene lost 0 bases, with 17 bases spanning the gap. CDR1 and CDR2 (germline): SGHRS, YFSETQ. The CDR3 spans 18 residues. The CDR3, as DNA: TGCGCCAGCAGCTTGATAAGTTCGGCAGGACTAGCCAAAAACATTCAGTACTTC. Translation gives CASSLISSAGLAKNIQYF.

The genes are TRBV13 and TRBJ2-7; D gene unclear. This CDR3 comprises 13 residues. Germline CDR1 reads PRHDT; CDR2 reads FYEKMQ (reference sequence). Trimming removed 0 bases at V and 7 bases at J, with 10 bases between. The CDR3 coding sequence is TGTGCCAGCAGCTTAGGCGTGAGAGCGGAGCAGTACTTC. Translated: CASSLGVRAEQYF.

The rearrangement links TRBV6-6 to TRBJ2-1, with D perhaps TRBD1 or TRBD2 (6 bases each). V lost 10 bases to trimming and J lost 9 bases, with 25 bases between them. CDR1 and CDR2 from the germline V gene are MNHNY and SVGAGI (reference sequence). The CDR3 has 15 residues. DNA of the CDR3: TGTGCCACAGGGACAAGGCGGGGCACGGGTTCTGAGCAGTTCTTC. As protein: CATGTRRGTGSEQFF.

This clone qualifies as medium-sized. The chain joins TRBV6-1 to TRBJ1-1; D unclear. Trimming pared 2 bases from V and 1 base from J, leaving 11 bases between. The CDR3 extends over 15 amino acids. Germline V gene lookup returns CDR1 MNHNS and CDR2 SASEGT. CDR3 DNA sequence: TGTGCCAGCAGTGAAAGTCAAGAGGGGAACACTGAAGCTTTCTTT. Protein sequence: CASSESQEGNTEAFF.

This clone was recorded a few times. The sample holds other DNA sequences that translate to the same CDR3. The CDR3 reads CASRQPGGKSYEQYF. CDR3 nucleotide sequence: TGTGCCAGCAGACAACCAGGGGGGAAATCCTACGAGCAGTACTTC. The J gene is TRBJ2-7, the V gene TRBV6-5; perhaps TRBD1 as D (7 bases). V lost 6 bases to trimming and J lost 1 base, with 16 bases between them. Germline V CDR1 and CDR2: MNHEY, SVGAGI. The CDR3 is 15 residues long.

V and J are TRBV18 and TRBJ2-7, with D perhaps TRBD2 (6 bases). This CDR3 contains 15 residues. V was pared by 2 bases and J by 0 bases, with 11 bases between. Germline CDR1 and CDR2: KGHSH and LQKENI. The CDR3 sequence is CASSPGHGGSYEQYF. For the CDR3, the DNA is TGTGCCAGCTCACCAGGACACGGGGGCTCCTACGAGCAGTACTTC.

The V and J genes are TRBV6-5 and TRBJ2-7; D might be TRBD2 (6 bases). CDR3 size: 14 residues. Trimming stripped 1 base from V and 4 bases from J, with 11 bases between. The V gene's germline CDR1 is MNHEY and CDR2 SVGAGI. The CDR3 region is CASSYLPGTYEQYF. CDR3 DNA sequence: TGTGCCAGCAGTTACTTACCAGGGACTTACGAGCAGTACTTC.

The V and J genes are TRBV5-4 and TRBJ2-6; TRBD2 agrees at 7 bases. V was pared by 4 bases and J by 2 bases, with 15 bases of the junction left unmatched. The CDR3 consists of 19 residues. Looked up from germline, CDR1 is SGHNT and CDR2 is YYREEE (reference sequence). The CDR3 loop reads CASSQPRTRGGPGANVLTF. The CDR3 nucleotides are TGTGCCAGCAGCCAACCGAGGACCCGCGGGGGACCTGGGGCCAACGTCCTGACTTTC.

The V call is TRBV10-2, the J call TRBJ1-5; D might be TRBD1 (6 bases). The ends were cut back, 6 bases at V and 4 bases at J, with 13 bases in the middle. Germline CDR1 and CDR2: WSHSY and SAAADI. This CDR3 region has 14 residues. In DNA form, the CDR3 reads TGCGCCAGCAGGGGGGCGGGGTTTAATCAGCCCCAGCATTTT. It is translated as CASRGAGFNQPQHF.

The chain employs TRBV11-2 and TRBJ2-7; 8 bases map to TRBD1. V dropped 5 bases and J dropped 1; count of bases not matched to a gene: 4. The CDR3 is 14 residues long. Germline V gene data show CDR1 as SGHAT and CDR2 as FQNNGV. The CDR3 here is CASSVDRGSYEQYF. The CDR3 coding sequence is TGTGCCAGCAGCGTTGACAGGGGATCCTACGAGCAGTACTTC.

This chain joins TRBV27 and TRBJ1-5; unclear D gene. CDR3 length: 13 residues. V dropped 4 bases and J dropped 4 bases, with 8 bases sitting between them. Germline V lookup: CDR1 MNHEY, CDR2 SMNVEV (reference sequence). CDR3: CASSSTRNQPQHF. CDR3 in DNA: TGTGCCAGCAGTTCCACCAGGAATCAGCCCCAGCATTTT.

This clone was observed once. V is TRBV9 and J is TRBJ2-2; no definite D call. The CDR3 extends over 15 amino acids. In germline, CDR1 is SGDLS, CDR2 YYNGEE. Deletions cut 0 bases from V and 0 bases from J, with 6 bases between. The CDR3 coding sequence is TGTGCCAGCAGCGTAGTTCCCGCGAACACCGGGGAGCTGTTTTTT. Translated: CASSVVPANTGELFF.

Regarding this clone: Other DNA sequences from this sample encode an identical CDR3 as well. The V and J genes are TRBV18 and TRBJ1-5, with D possibly matching TRBD1 (5 bases). Trimming shortened V by 6 bases and J by 2 bases, and 8 bases separated the two germline ends. This CDR3 is built from 13 residues. Germline V CDR1 and CDR2: KGHSH, LQKENI. The chain's CDR3 is CASSGGGNQPQHF. The CDR3 nucleotides read TGTGCCAGCTCGGGGGGTGGCAATCAGCCCCAGCATTTT. Full variable domain (remainder filled in from reference TRBV18 and TRBJ1-5): NAGVMQNPRHLVRRRGQEARLRCSPMKGHSHVYWYRQLPEEGLKFMVYLQKENIIDESGMPKERFSAEFPKEGPSILRIQQVVRGDSAAYFCASSGGGNQPQHFGDGTRLSIL.

The chain has TRBV6-2 or TRBV6-3 and TRBJ2-1; 11 positions match TRBD1. CDR1 MNHEY and CDR2 SVGEGT come from the germline V gene. Trimming removed 2 bases from V and 6 bases from J; junction bases left unmatched: 12. The CDR3 sequence is 18 residues long. The chain's CDR3 is CASSYPSTGTGGGNEQFF. The DNA for the CDR3 is TGTGCCAGCAGTTACCCTTCGACCGGGACAGGGGGTGGCAATGAGCAGTTCTTC.

The CDR3 DNA reads as TGTGCCAGCAGTCCATGGGAGACGGAGAACACTGAAGCTTTCTTT. As protein: CASSPWETENTEAFF. The chain links TRBV6-5 to TRBJ1-1; D unresolved. The V end lost 5 bases, the J end lost 1 base, and 14 bases lay between the germline ends. CDR1 and CDR2 from the germline V gene are MNHEY and SVGAGI. The CDR3 loop spans 15 amino acids.